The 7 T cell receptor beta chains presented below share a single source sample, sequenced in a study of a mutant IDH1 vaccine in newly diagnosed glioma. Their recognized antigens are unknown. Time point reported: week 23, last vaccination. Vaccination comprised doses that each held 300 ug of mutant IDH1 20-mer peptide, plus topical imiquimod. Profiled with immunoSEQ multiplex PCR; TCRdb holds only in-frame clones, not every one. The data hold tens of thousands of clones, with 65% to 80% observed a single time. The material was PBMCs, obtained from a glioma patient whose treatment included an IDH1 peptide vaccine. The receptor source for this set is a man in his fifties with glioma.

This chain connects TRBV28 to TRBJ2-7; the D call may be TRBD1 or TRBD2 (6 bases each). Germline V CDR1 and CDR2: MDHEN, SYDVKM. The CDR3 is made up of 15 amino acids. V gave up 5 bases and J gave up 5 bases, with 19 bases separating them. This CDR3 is CASSISHQGTDEQYF. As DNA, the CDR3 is TGTGCCAGCAGTATCTCTCACCAGGGGACTGACGAGCAGTACTTC.

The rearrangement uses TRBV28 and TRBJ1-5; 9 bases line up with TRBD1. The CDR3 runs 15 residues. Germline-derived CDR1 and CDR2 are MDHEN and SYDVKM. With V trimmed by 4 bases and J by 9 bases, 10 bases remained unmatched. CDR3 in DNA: TGTGCCAGCAGTTCTCCAGGGACAGGGCCCCCGCCCCAGCATTTT. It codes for CASSSPGTGPPPQHF.

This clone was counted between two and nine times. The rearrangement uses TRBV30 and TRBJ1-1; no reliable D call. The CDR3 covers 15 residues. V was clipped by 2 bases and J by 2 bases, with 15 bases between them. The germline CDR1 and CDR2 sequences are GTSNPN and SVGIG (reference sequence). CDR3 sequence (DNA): TGTGCCTGGAGTCCCGGTGGGAATCTTAACACTGAAGCTTTCTTT. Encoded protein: CAWSPGGNLNTEAFF.

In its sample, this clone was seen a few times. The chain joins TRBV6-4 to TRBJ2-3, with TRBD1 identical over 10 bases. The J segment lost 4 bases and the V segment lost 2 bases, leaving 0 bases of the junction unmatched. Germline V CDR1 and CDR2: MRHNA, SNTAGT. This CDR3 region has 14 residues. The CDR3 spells CASSDGQGADTQYF. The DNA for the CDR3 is TGTGCCAGCAGTGACGGACAGGGGGCAGATACGCAGTATTTT.

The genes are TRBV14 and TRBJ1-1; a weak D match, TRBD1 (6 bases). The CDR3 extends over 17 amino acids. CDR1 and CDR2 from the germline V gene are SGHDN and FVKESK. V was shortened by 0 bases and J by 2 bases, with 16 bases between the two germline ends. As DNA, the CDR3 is TGTGCCAGCAGCCAAGATCGAGGGGGGGGGCTCAACACTGAAGCTTTCTTT. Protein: CASSQDRGGGLNTEAFF.

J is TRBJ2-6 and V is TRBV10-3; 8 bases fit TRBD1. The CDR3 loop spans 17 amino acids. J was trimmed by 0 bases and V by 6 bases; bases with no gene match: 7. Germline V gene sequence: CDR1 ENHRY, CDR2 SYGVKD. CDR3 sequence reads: CAIRPGQVPSGANVLTF. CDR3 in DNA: TGTGCCATCAGGCCGGGACAGGTACCCTCTGGGGCCAACGTCCTGACTTTC.

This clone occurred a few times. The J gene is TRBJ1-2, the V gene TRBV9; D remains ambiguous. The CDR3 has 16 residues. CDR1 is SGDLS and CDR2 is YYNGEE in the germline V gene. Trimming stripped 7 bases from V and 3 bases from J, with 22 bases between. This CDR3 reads CASGDPWVPEDYGYTF. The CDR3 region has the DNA TGTGCCAGCGGTGACCCCTGGGTGCCGGAAGACTATGGCTACACCTTC.